This T cell receptor beta chain is drawn from a study of T cells in Graves' hyperthyroidism and ophthalmopathy. About the study: At the time of initial diagnosis and before any treatment, peripheral blood was collected. Whole-study findings and limits: A 13 V-J signature model discriminated ophthalmopathy versus stable hyperthyroidism.

This clonotype was seen only a few times. Its specificity is not known. The investigators amplified TCR beta CDR3 regions from RNA transcripts. A set of HTBI primers served as the primers for a first-round RT-PCR of the TCR CDR3. Each CDR3 protein is one row after TCRdb ran MiXCR on the multiplex PCR reads. The sample holds 300,000 to 350,000 distinct CDR3 sequences, around 14% seen once. The V end was cut by 2 bases, the J end by 6 bases, with 11 bases between. The CDR3 has 14 residues. Germline assignment: CDR1 LNHDA and CDR2 SQIVND (reference sequence). Subjects aged 18 to 65 presented with newly diagnosed hyperthyroidism of less than 2 months' duration. In making diagnoses, clinical symptoms, serum thyroxine and TRAb, thyroid ultrasound and orbital computed tomography were all used.

The rearrangement joins TRBV19 to TRBJ1-5; a possible D gene is TRBD1 (5 bases). The sequencing input was blood. The TCR sequence derives from a woman aged 30 to 39 with Graves' hyperthyroidism. The CDR3 protein is CASSITGLGQPQHF. In nucleotides, the CDR3 is TGTGCCAGTAGTATAACGGGGCTTGGTCAGCCCCAGCATTTT.